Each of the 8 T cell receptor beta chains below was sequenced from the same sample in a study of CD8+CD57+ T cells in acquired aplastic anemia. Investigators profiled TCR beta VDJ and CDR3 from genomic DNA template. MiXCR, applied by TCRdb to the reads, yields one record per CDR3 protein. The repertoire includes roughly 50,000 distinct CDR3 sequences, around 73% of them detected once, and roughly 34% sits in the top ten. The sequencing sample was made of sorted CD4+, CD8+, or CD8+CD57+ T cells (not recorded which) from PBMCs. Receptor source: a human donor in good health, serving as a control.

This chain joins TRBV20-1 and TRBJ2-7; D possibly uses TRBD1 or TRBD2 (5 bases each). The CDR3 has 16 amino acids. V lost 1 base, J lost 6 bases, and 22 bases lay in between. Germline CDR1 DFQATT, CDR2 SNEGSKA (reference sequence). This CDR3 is CSARGGGGVGLSEQYF. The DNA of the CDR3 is TGCAGTGCTAGAGGAGGTGGGGGAGTCGGGTTATCCGAGCAGTACTTC.

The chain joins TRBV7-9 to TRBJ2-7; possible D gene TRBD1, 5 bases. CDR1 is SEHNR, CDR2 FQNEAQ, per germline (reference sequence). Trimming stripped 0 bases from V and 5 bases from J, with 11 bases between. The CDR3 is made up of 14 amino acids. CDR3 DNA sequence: TGTGCCAGCAGCTTAGCCAGGGCCCGGGACGAGCAGTACTTC. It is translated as CASSLARARDEQYF.

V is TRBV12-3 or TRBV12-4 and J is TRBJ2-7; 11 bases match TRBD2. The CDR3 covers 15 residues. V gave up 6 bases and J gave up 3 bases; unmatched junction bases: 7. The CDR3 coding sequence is TGTGCCAGCAGCCCCATAGCGGGAGGGGTCTACGAGCAGTACTTC. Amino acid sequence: CASSPIAGGVYEQYF.

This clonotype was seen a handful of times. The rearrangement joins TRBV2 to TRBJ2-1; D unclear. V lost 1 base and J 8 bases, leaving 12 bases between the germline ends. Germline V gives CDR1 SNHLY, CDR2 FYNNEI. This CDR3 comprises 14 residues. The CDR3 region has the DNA TGTGCCAGCAGTGAAGGTTTTACAGTCGATGAGCAGTTCTTC. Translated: CASSEGFTVDEQFF.

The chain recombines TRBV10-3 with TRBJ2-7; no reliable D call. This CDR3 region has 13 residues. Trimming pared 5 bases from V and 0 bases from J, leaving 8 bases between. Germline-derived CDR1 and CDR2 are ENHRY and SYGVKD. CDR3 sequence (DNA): TGTGCCATCAGTAGAGGCAGCTCCTACGAGCAGTACTTC. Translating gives CAISRGSSYEQYF.

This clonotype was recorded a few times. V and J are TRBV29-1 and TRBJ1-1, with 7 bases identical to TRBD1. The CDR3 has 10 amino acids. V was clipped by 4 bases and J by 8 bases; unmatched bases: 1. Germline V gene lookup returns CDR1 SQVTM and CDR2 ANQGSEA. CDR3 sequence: CSVATGEAFF. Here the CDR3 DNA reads TGCAGCGTTGCGACAGGGGAAGCTTTCTTT.

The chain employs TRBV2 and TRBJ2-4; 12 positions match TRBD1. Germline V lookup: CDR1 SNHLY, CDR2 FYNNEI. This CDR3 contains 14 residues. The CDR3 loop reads CAYGTGGAGNIQYF. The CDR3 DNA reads TGTGCGTACGGGACAGGGGGCGCGGGTAACATTCAGTACTTC.

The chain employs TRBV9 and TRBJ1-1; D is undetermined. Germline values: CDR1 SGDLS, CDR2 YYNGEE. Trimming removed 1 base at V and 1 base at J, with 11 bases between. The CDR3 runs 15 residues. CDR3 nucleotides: TGTGCCAGCAGCGTACTCGTTGGTACGAACACTGAAGCTTTCTTT. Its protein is CASSVLVGTNTEAFF.